These T cell receptor beta chains were read from a single sample in a study of graft-versus-host responses after intestinal transplantation. These TCRs are of unknown antigen specificity. Using immunoSEQ multiplex PCR, the repertoire was profiled, and TCRdb retains in-frame clones only, with some absent. The sample holds over 90,000 clones, more than 85% seen once. The sample was unstimulated CD8+ T cells sorted from spleen or lymph node cells, taken before intestinal transplant. These receptors were collected from a human donor who received an intestinal transplant. CDR3s include the opening cysteine and the closing phenylalanine or tryptophan. D genes are given only for firm matches. Part of the rows lack a size; the others show once, few, many or a class for expanded clones.

j_gene,abundance,d_gene,v_gene,CDR3aa,CDR3nt
TRBJ1-2,-,TRBD1,TRBV9,CASSDDRGWYGYTF,TGTGCCAGCAGCGACGACAGGGGATGGTATGGCTACACCTTC
TRBJ1-6,-,-,TRBV2,CASREQGMYNSPLHF,TGTGCCAGCAGAGAACAGGGAATGTACAATTCACCCCTCCACTTT
TRBJ1-6,-,-,TRBV6-1,CASSGRQLFSYNSPLHF,TGTGCCAGCAGTGGTCGACAGCTTTTCTCCTATAATTCACCCCTCCACTTT
TRBJ1-1,-,-,TRBV29-1,CSVEEGYTEAFF,TGCAGCGTTGAAGAGGGATACACTGAAGCTTTCTTT
TRBJ1-1,-,-,TRBV6-5,CASRLTRGSVTEAFF,TGTGCCAGCAGACTCACGAGGGGGTCGGTCACTGAAGCTTTCTTT
TRBJ1-2,-,TRBD1,TRBV6-5,CASSYSRPGGSYGYTF,TGTGCCAGCAGTTACTCTCGACCAGGGGGCTCCTATGGCTACACCTTC
TRBJ2-2,-,-,TRBV6-5,CASSYSGGSRAGELFF,TGTGCCAGCAGTTACTCGGGGGGTAGTAGGGCCGGGGAGCTGTTTTTT
TRBJ1-3,-,-,TRBV4-2,CASSQEGSGNTIYF,TGTGCCAGCAGCCAAGAGGGCTCTGGAAACACCATATATTTT
TRBJ2-1,-,TRBD1,TRBV7-9,CASSSRTGNSYNEQFF,TGTGCCAGCAGCTCCAGGACAGGTAACTCCTACAATGAGCAGTTCTTC
TRBJ2-2,once,-,TRBV11-2,CASSLEGAGVGELFF,TGTGCCAGCAGCTTAGAAGGGGCAGGGGTCGGGGAGCTGTTTTTT
TRBJ1-1,-,TRBD1,TRBV7-9,CASSALTGSNTEAFF,TGTGCCAGCAGCGCCCTGACAGGGTCAAACACTGAAGCTTTCTTT
TRBJ1-2,-,-,TRBV27,CASSSGIFGYGYTF,TGTGCCAGCAGTTCGGGGATTTTCGGCTATGGCTACACCTTC
TRBJ1-1,once,-,TRBV4-1,CASSHPIRVGVQAFF,TGCGCCAGCAGCCATCCTATCAGGGTGGGGGTCCAAGCTTTCTTT
TRBJ1-5,-,-,TRBV2,CASSEALISEALTIHDQPQHF,TGTGCCAGCAGTGAAGCGTTAATTTCAGAGGCTTTGACGATCCACGATCAGCCCCAGCATTTT
TRBJ1-6,-,-,TRBV6-1,CASSEYTSLHF,TGTGCCAGCAGTGAATATACCTCCCTCCACTTT
TRBJ1-1,-,TRBD1,TRBV7-6,CASSLALTGSTEAFF,TGTGCCAGCAGCTTAGCGCTGACAGGGTCGACTGAAGCTTTCTTT
TRBJ2-7,-,-,TRBV4-2,CASSQRDGPYEQYF,TGTGCCAGCAGCCAACGGGACGGACCCTACGAGCAGTACTTC
TRBJ2-7,-,TRBD1,TRBV10-2,CASRDRFEQYF,TGCGCCAGCAGGGACAGGTTCGAGCAGTACTTC
TRBJ1-2,-,-,TRBV9,CASRSSDGNYGYTF,TGTGCCTCCCGATCCTCGGACGGGAACTATGGCTACACCTTC
TRBJ1-2,-,TRBD1,TRBV19,CASSDHTSEGQNGYTF,TGTGCCAGTAGCGATCACACGTCGGAGGGACAGAATGGCTACACCTTC
TRBJ2-1,-,-,TRBV7-8,CASNLNLGRSEQFF,TGTGCCAGCAACCTAAACCTCGGGCGGAGCGAGCAGTTCTTC
TRBJ1-4,-,-,TRBV29-1,CSVGRRVGNEKLFF,TGCAGCGTTGGACGCAGGGTAGGTAATGAAAAACTGTTTTTT
TRBJ2-3,-,-,TRBV4-2,CASSQVESTDTQYF,TGTGCCAGCAGCCAAGTAGAGAGCACAGATACGCAGTATTTT
TRBJ2-3,-,-,TRBV2,CARLKSDTQYF,TGTGCCAGGCTTAAGTCCGATACGCAGTATTTT
TRBJ2-7,-,TRBD1,TRBV11-2,CASSLGVGTAYEQYF,TGTGCCAGCAGCTTAGGGGTCGGGACAGCCTACGAGCAGTACTTC
TRBJ2-5,-,-,TRBV4-1,CASSQEGGPPAGAGGTQYF,TGCGCCAGCAGCCAAGAGGGGGGCCCTCCCGCGGGGGCTGGGGGGACCCAGTACTTC
TRBJ2-5,-,TRBD2,TRBV7-2,CASSLMPGGVGETQYF,TGTGCCAGCAGCTTAATGCCGGGGGGGGTAGGCGAGACCCAGTACTTC
TRBJ2-2,-,-,TRBV28,CASSLYRGTGELFF,TGTGCCAGCAGTTTATACCGGGGAACCGGGGAGCTGTTTTTT
TRBJ2-5,-,TRBD2,TRBV11-2,CASSSHWTSLMAQYF,TGTGCCAGCAGCTCCCATTGGACTAGCTTAATGGCCCAGTACTTC
TRBJ2-1,-,TRBD2,TRBV29-1,CSVESLTSGFLPGNEQFF,TGCAGCGTTGAATCGTTAACTAGCGGTTTTCTTCCAGGGAATGAGCAGTTCTTC
TRBJ1-2,-,-,TRBV5-4,CASSSQGWGDNYGYTF,TGTGCCAGCAGCTCACAGGGATGGGGGGATAACTATGGCTACACCTTC
TRBJ2-2,-,TRBD2,TRBV4-1,CASSQGLMTSGGGPGGELFF,TGCGCCAGCAGCCAAGGCCTCATGACTAGCGGGGGGGGCCCGGGAGGGGAGCTGTTTTTT